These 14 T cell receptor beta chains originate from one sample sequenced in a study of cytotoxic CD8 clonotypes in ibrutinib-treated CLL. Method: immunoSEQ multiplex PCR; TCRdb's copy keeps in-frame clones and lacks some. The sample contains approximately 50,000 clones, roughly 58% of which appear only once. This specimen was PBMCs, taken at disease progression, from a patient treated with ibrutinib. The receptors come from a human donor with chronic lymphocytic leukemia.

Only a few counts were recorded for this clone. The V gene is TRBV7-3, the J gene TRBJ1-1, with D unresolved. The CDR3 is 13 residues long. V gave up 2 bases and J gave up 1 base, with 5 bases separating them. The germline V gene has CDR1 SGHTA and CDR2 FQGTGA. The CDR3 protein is CASSLSENTEAFF. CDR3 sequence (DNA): TGTGCCAGCAGCTTATCGGAGAACACTGAAGCTTTCTTT.

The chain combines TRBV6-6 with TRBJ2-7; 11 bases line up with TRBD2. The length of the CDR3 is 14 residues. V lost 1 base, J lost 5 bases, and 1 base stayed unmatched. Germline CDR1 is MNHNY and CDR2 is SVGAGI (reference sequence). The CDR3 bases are TGTGCCAGCAGTTACTTGACTAGCGGGGACGAGCAGTACTTC. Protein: CASSYLTSGDEQYF.

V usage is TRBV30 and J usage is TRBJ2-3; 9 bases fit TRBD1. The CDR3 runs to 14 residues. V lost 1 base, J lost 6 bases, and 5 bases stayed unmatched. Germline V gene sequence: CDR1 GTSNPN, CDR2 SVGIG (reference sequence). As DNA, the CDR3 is TGTGCCTGGAGTGGAGGGACAGGGCGGGATACGCAGTATTTT. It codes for CAWSGGTGRDTQYF.

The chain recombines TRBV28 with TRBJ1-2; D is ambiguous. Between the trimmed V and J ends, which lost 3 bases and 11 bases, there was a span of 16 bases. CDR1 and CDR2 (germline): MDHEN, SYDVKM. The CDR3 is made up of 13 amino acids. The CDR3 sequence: CASSFIGKMTYTF. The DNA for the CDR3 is TGTGCCAGCAGTTTTATAGGGAAAATGACATACACCTTC.

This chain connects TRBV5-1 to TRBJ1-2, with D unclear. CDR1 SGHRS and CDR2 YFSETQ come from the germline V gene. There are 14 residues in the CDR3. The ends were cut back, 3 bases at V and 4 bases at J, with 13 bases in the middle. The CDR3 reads CASSSEGSGYGYTF. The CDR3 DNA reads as TGCGCCAGCAGCTCCGAGGGATCGGGCTATGGCTACACCTTC.

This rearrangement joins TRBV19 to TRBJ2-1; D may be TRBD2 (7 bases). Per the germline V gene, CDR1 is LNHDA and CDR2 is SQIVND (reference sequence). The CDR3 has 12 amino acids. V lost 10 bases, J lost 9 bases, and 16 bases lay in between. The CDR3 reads CATRWGGGEQFF. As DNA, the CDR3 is TGTGCCACCCGGTGGGGGGGCGGTGAGCAGTTCTTC. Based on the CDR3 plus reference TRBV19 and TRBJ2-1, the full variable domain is DGGITQSPKYLFRKEGQNVTLSCEQNLNHDAMYWYRQDPGQGLRLIYYSQIVNDFQKGDIAEGYSVSREKKESFPLTVTSAQKNPTAFYLCATRWGGGEQFFGPGTRLTVL.

In DNA, the CDR3 is TGTGCCAGCAGTTACGGGTATGAGCAGTTCTTC. This codes for CASSYGYEQFF. This chain uses TRBV6-5 with TRBJ2-1, with D hard to call. The V gene lost 2 bases and the J gene lost 8 bases, with 4 bases spanning the gap. The CDR3 has 11 residues. Germline V lookup: CDR1 MNHEY, CDR2 SVGAGI.

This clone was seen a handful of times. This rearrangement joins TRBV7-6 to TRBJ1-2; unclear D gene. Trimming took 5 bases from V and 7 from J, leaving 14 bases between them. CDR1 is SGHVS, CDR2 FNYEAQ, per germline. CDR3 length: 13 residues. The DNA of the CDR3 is TGTGCCAGCAGCCTCGGGCCCTCCTTTGGCTACACCTTC. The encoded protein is CASSLGPSFGYTF.

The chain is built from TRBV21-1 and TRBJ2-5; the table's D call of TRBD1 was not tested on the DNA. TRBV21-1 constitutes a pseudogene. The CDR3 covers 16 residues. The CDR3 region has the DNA TGTGCCAGCAGCTTATGGACAGGAGGAGGTAAAGAGACCCAGTACTTC. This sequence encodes CASSLWTGGGKETQYF.

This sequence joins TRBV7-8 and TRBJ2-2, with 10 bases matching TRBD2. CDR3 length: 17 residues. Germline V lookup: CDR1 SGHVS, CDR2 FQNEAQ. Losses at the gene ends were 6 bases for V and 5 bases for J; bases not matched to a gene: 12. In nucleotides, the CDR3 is TGTGCCAGCAGGCGTCCTAGCGGGAGATCGGGTACCGGGGAGCTGTTTTTT. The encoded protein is CASRRPSGRSGTGELFF.

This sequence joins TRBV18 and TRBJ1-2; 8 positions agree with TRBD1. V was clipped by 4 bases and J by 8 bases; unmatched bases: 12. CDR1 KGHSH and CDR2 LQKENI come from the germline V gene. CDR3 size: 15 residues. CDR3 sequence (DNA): TGTGCCAGCTCACGCTCGACAGGGGAGTTGGGAGGCTACACCTTC. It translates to CASSRSTGELGGYTF.

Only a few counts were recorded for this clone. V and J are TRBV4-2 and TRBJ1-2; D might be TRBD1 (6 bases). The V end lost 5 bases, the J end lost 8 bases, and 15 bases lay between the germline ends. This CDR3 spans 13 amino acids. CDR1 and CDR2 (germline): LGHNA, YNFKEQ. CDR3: CASSGDTRGGYTF. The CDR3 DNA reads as TGTGCCAGCAGCGGGGACACCCGGGGAGGCTACACCTTC.

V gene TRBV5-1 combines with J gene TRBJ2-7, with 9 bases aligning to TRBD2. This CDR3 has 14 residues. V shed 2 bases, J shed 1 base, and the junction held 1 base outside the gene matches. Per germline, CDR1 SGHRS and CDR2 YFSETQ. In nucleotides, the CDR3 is TGCGCCAGCAGCTTCCTAGCGGGGTCCTACGAGCAGTACTTC. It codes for CASSFLAGSYEQYF. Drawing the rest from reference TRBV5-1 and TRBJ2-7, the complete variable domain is KAGVTQTPRYLIKTRGQQVTLSCSPISGHRSVSWYQQTPGQGLQFLFEYFSETQRNKGNFPGRFSGRQFSNSRSEMNVSTLELGDSALYLCASSFLAGSYEQYFGPGTRLTVT.

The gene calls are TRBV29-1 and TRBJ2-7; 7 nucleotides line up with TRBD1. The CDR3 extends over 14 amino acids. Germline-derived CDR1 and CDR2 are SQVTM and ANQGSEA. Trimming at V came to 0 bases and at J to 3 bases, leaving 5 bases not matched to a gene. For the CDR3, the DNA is TGCAGCGTTGAAGATAGGGACAGACTCTACGAGCAGTACTTC. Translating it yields CSVEDRDRLYEQYF.